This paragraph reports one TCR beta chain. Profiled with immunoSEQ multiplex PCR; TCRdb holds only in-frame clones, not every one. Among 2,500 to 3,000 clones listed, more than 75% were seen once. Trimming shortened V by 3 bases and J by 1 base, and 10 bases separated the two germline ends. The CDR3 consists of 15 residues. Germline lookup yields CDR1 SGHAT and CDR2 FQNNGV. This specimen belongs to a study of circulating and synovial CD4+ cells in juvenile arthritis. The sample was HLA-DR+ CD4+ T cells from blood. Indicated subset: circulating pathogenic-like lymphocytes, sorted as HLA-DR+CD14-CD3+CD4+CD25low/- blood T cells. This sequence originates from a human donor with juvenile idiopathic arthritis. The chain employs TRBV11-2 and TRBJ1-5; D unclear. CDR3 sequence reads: CASSLGAGSNQPQHF. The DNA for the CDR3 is TGTGCCAGCAGCTTGGGAGCGGGGAGCAATCAGCCCCAGCATTTT.